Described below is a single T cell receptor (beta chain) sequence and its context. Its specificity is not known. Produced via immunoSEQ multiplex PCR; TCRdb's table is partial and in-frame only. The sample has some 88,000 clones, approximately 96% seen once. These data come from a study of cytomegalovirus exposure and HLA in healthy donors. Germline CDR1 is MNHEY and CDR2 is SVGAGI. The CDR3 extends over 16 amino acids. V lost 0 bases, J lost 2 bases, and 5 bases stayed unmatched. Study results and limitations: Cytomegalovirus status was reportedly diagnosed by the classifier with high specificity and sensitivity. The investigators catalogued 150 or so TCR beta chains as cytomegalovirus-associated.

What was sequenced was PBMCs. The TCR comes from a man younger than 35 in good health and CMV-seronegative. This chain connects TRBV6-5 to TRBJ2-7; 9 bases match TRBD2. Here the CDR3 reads CASSYSSGGPTYEQYF. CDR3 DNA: TGTGCCAGCAGTTACTCTAGCGGGGGCCCGACCTACGAGCAGTACTTC.